The entry below describes one TCR beta chain. A few counts support this clonotype. Its antigen remains unidentified. No much larger clone exists at a distance of one base, and base qualities are not known. The data derive from a study of identical twins (dated by TCRdb to 2016 to 2017). Concerning the study at large: To test whether fetal clonotypes persist, this study deep-sequenced TCR alpha and beta repertoires from monozygotic twins, from unrelated adults of various ages, and from cord blood. To rule out contamination, the twin experiments were replicated at different times with different library preparation protocols.

Receptor libraries were prepared by 5' RACE. TCRdb lists the instrument as Illumina HiSeq 2000. Template switching introduced a universal primer binding site; the final cDNA contained a unique molecular identifier, enabling accurate counting of TCR cDNA molecules. First-strand cDNA for TCR alpha and beta chains was synthesized from specific primers in the conserved constant-segment region. To control for contamination, each cDNA library was double barcoded with a SMART-Mk sample barcode plus Illumina barcodes. TruSeq adapter sequences, together with Illumina sample barcodes, were added in two successive PCR steps. The Illumina HiSeq platform was used with custom primers to sequence TCR alpha and beta cDNA libraries. On the authors' methods: MiGEC was used to process raw reads and extract unique molecular identifiers, and MiXCR was used to find CDR3 positions. Recombination models were inferred per individual with the repgenHMM and IGoR tools using an EM algorithm. The analysis of shared clonotypes was done with the tcR package in R, with sharing normalized by the product of cloneset sizes. To study raw recombination without the effects of thymic and clonal selection, out-of-frame nonproductive sequences were analyzed. Clones were called with MiXCR by TCRdb after fastp trimmed the public reads at Q25, and only in-frame beta chains were retained. Merged by CDR3 protein, the rows form single entries marked with the most common genes and DNA. What appears here as the V and J calls and clone size reflects TCRdb's work, not the paper's. This sample comprises about 520,000 distinct CDR3 sequences, 22% of them detected only once. The biggest ten clones account for roughly 0.9% of the sample.

The paper as a whole reports these results and caveats: Compared with coincidental sharing between unrelated individuals, an excess of low generation-probability sequences was observed among out-of-frame TCR alpha sequences shared between twins. Because the same donors could not be followed over many years, conclusions were based on cross-sectional statistical analysis. The excess sharing between twins in beta out-of-frame sequences was weaker because fewer shared sequences reduced the signal-to-noise ratio. Fewer insertions were carried by abundant cord blood beta clonotypes; a weaker similar trend was observed in young adult naive repertoires, while no such trend was observed in memory repertoires. Recombination models systematically underestimated out-of-frame TCR alpha sharing in monozygotic twins but agreed with sharing between unrelated individuals. Invariant T cells such as MAIT and iNKT could partly confound zero-insertion analyses, though diverse VJ usage argued against this for most clonotypes.

Only healthy Caucasian donors were included. The twin cohort comprised three pairs of female monozygotic twins, all aged about 18 to 30 years. CD4+ and CD8+ T cell populations were isolated with positive isolation kits from Invitrogen. The V and J ends are trimmed by 4 bases and 1 base, leaving 11 bases between them. CDR1 and CDR2 (SGHRS, YFSETQ) derive from the germline V gene. There are 14 amino acids in the CDR3, from cysteine to phenylalanine inclusive. Solely the CDR3 DNA is kept, with 42 bases framed from the first base. The same sample was also used in a study of T cells expressing NK-cell markers. From that second study: TCR beta-chain repertoires were profiled in sorted CD3+CD56+NKG2C+, CD3+CD56+NKG2C- and CD3+CD56-NKG2C+ T-cell subsets from several donors. Among the eight sequenced donors, seven were HCMV-seropositive and one was HCMV-seronegative. To restrict sorting to alphabetaTCR-expressing T cells, an anti-gammadeltaTCR antibody was added in several experiments. In more than five donors, the dominant CD3+CD56+NKG2C+ clonotypes were found to rank among the top 10 CD8+ clonotypes and to make up 1.0-7.0% of CD8+ T cells. Those dominant clonotypes were again the most abundant among CD3+CD56-NKG2C+ cells in a few donors, at 28.3-60.1%. It remained unclear whether the expanded NKG2C-expressing T cell clones were specific for HCMV antigens. The eight sequenced donors were randomly selected healthy volunteers, three men and five women. HCMV-specific IgG was detected in serum with a commercial ELISA kit to determine HCMV serostatus. MIGEC was used to demultiplex reads and group reads by UMI, and MiTCR was used to assemble and quantify clonotypes. Only TCR cDNA sequences supported by at least two reads were kept to exclude erroneous sequences. The tcR package was used for downstream repertoire analysis, and clonotypes were matched across fractions by CDR3 nucleotide sequence plus V segment. VDJmatch was used to annotate antigen specificity against VDJdb, with one amino acid substitution in CDR3 permitted.

Recombination joined TRBV5-1 with TRBJ1-1; no D segment can be confidently identified. The specimen was CD4+ T cells sorted from blood. The clonotype was recovered from a woman under 30 in good health. The CDR3 loop reads CASSVNLGNTEAFF. The sequenced DNA: TGCGCCAGCAGCGTTAACCTTGGGAACACTGAAGCTTTCTTT. The entire variable domain, with the stretches around the CDR3 drawn from the reference TRBV5-1 and TRBJ1-1 proteins, is KAGVTQTPRYLIKTRGQQVTLSCSPISGHRSVSWYQQTPGQGLQFLFEYFSETQRNKGNFPGRFSGRQFSNSRSEMNVSTLELGDSALYLCASSVNLGNTEAFFGQGTRLTVV.